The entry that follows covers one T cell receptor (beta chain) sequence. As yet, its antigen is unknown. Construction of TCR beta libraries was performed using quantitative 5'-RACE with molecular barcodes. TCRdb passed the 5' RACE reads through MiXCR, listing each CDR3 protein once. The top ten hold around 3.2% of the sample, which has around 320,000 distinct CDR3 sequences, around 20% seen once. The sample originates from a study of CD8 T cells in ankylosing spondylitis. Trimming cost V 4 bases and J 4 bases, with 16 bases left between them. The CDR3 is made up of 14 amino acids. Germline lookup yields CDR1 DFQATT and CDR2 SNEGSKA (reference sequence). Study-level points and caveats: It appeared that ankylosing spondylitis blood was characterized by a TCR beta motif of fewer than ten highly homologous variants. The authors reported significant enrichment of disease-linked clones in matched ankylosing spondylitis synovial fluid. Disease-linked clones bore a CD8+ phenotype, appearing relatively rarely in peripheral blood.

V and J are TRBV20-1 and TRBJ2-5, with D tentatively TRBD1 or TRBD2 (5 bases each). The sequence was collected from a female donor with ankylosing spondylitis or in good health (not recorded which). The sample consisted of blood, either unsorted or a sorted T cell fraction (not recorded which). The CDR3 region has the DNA TGCAGTGCTACCCGACTGGGGGATTTAGAGACCCAGTACTTC. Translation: CSATRLGDLETQYF.